This T cell receptor beta chain was captured in a study of vaccination and CD4 T cells after COVID-19 (dated by TCRdb to about 2022). About the investigation overall: Every convalescent patient had a positive nasal swab PCR test for SARS-CoV-2, with mild disease in 9 or 10 patients and severe disease in one. Post-COVID blood samples from convalescent patients were collected a median of around 100 days after diagnosis, with a range of 35 to 161 days. The convalescent cohort included six males and four females, with two Hispanic individuals, seven Caucasians, two Asians and one multiracial person. As controls, cultures received a CEFX viral epitope pool (the positive control), an HIV-1 Nef peptide pool (the negative control), or no peptide at all. For stimulating the cultures, overlapping spike peptide pools were used, derived from SARS-CoV-2 as well as from the common cold coronaviruses HCoV-NL63, HCoV-OC43 and HCoV-229E. Post-vaccine blood samples were obtained a median of around 74 days after the second vaccine dose, with a range of about 13 to 250 days. The spike-specific CD4+ TCR repertoire was compared before and after mRNA vaccination in over nine COVID-19 convalescent patients and a handful of infection-naive healthy vaccine recipients. Participants received two doses of either the Pfizer-BioNTech BNT162b2 vaccine (n=8) or the Moderna mRNA-1273 vaccine (n=2). What the authors observed across the whole study: Nearly all vaccine-specific clones in convalescent patients (304 of 307) were mono-reactive for SARS-CoV-2 spike rather than cross-reactive with common cold coronaviruses. In convalescent patients, a median 86.3% of post-vaccine SARS-CoV-2-reactive clones were detected only after vaccination, and vaccine-specific priming was suggested by this finding. Although the median number of SARS-CoV-2-reactive clonotypes went up from roughly 22 after infection to approximately 40 after vaccination, the increase was not significant. Only a relatively small number of convalescent patients were included in the study, and early timepoints following natural infection were not analyzed.

The library relied on PCR. DNA from cultured CD4+ T cells underwent TCR sequencing with the Oncomine TCR Beta short-read assay at the Johns Hopkins FTIC core. Genomic DNA was extracted from the cultured CD4+ T cells with the QIAamp micro DNA kit. The Oncomine TCR Beta libraries from cultured CD4+ T cells were pooled using unique dual indexes and then sequenced on an Illumina iSeq 100. The study's processing was this. Non-productive sequences were removed, and CDR3s that did not start with C, did not end with F or W, or were shorter than 7 amino acids were discarded. The MANAFEST web application was used to identify antigen-specific clonotypes by comparing peptide-stimulated wells against reference wells and other culture wells. Positive clones required FDR below 0.05, an odds ratio above 5, and productive frequency above 0.1% in at least two of three replicate wells. Cross-reactive clonotypes were defined as significantly expanded in both SARS-CoV-2 spike wells and at least one common cold coronavirus spike condition. Similarity between CDR3 sequences was evaluated in R version 3.6.1 using Levenshtein distances (stringdist) and unrooted phylogenetic trees (ape). TCRdb ran its own pipeline on the public reads, namely fastp trimming at Q25 and MiXCR clone calling, and kept in-frame beta chains. Under each unique CDR3 protein, matching rows form one entry showing the most common genes and DNA. The V and J calls reflect TCRdb's pipeline rather than the authors' work. In all, the sample holds 15,000 to 20,000 distinct CDR3 sequences, and 53% of those were seen once. The ten largest clones take up roughly 15% of the sample.

The label giving this sample's treatment or condition can be read as: roughly 10-day PBMC culture with coronavirus spike peptide pools or control peptides (ViraFEST assay). The study used the ViraFEST assay, which expanded antigen-specific T cells with peptide pools and then identified expanded clonotypes by TCR sequencing. The positive SARS-CoV-2 PCR tests of the convalescent patients were dated from March to December 2020, before the Alpha, Beta and Delta variants emerged in the United States. Each well held around 1.9 million PBMCs cultured with around 10 ug/ml peptide pools in IMDM containing roughly 5% human AB serum and about 10 IU/ml IL-2. On days 3 and 7, half of the culture medium was replaced with fresh IL-2-containing medium. After ten to eleven days of culture, CD4+ T cells were isolated by negative selection using the EasySep CD4+ T cell isolation kit. PBMCs were separated from whole blood using Ficoll-Paque Plus gradient centrifugation and then either used fresh or cryopreserved at -140C. Culture conditions were generally each tested in triplicate wells.

Comment on this clonotype: Its binding antigen is unknown. Nothing much larger sits one base from this clone, and base qualities are not available.

For CDR1 and CDR2, the germline V gene lists MNHEY and SVGEGT. The CDR3 numbers 14 residues from cysteine through phenylalanine. Only the CDR3 portion is preserved as DNA: 42 bases, with reading frame beginning at the first base. The trim is 0 bases for V and 1 base for J, with a gap of 7 bases between the germline ends. This sequence was found in a human donor who had recovered from COVID-19. The sample in question was CD4+ T cells from blood, cultured in vitro, obtained before SARS-CoV-2 vaccination. The V and J segments used are TRBV6-2 or TRBV6-3 and TRBJ2-7, with no confidently assigned D gene. The encoded CDR3 is CASSYSDGSYEQYF. The base sequence is TGTGCCAGCAGTTACTCAGACGGGTCCTACGAGCAGTACTTC.